What follows describes a single T cell receptor beta chain. Its antigen is unidentified. There are 15 residues in the CDR3. V shed 5 bases and J shed 5 bases, with 16 bases lying between them. Germline assignment: CDR1 SEHNR and CDR2 FQNEAQ (reference sequence). This record comes from a study of CD8 T cells in ankylosing spondylitis. Study findings and constraints: CD8+ disease-linked clones were present at relatively low frequencies in blood. Ankylosing spondylitis blood appeared to carry a characteristic TCR beta motif of eight or nine highly homologous variants. In reactive arthritis synovial fluid and blood, some motif variants had been reported before.

TCRdb fed the 5' RACE reads into MiXCR, producing one record per CDR3 protein. The sample has around 770,000 distinct CDR3 sequences, 19% seen once. Source material: blood, either unsorted or a sorted T cell fraction (not recorded which). The chain couples TRBV7-9 to TRBJ2-1; a weak D match, TRBD1 (6 bases). This sequence was found in a male donor with ankylosing spondylitis. The CDR3 spells CASSLGQKNNNEQFF. The CDR3 bases are TGTGCCAGCAGCCTTGGACAGAAAAATAACAATGAGCAGTTCTTC.